This TCR beta chain was identified in a study of CD8 T cells in Susac syndrome. Study observations and caveats: The TCR sequencing and HLA analysis in the study involved a relatively small number of individuals, as the study acknowledged.

For this clonotype: The antigen remains unidentified.

This CDR3 contains 16 residues. The J segment lost 2 bases and the V segment lost 6 bases, leaving 7 bases of the junction unmatched. The authors carried out high-throughput sequencing of TCR beta. They applied it to CD8+ and CD4+ T cells obtained from blood. Random hexamers were used to reverse transcribe an amount of roughly 0.5 to 1 ug RNA. An immunoSEQ multiplex PCR generated amplified TCR beta CDR3 products spanning 54 Vbeta and 13 Jbeta. A single record per CDR3 protein comes from TCRdb applying MiXCR to the immunoSEQ multiplex PCR reads. This table has a few hundred thousand distinct CDR3 sequences, over 85% appearing once.

Input material: CD4+ T cells from PBMCs. The TCR originated in a human donor with multiple sclerosis. The chain is built from TRBV12-3 or TRBV12-4 and TRBJ2-3; TRBD2 matches at 11 bases. CDR3 loop: CASRSGLAEITDTQYF. As DNA, the CDR3 is TGTGCCAGCAGGTCGGGACTAGCGGAAATCACAGATACGCAGTATTTT.